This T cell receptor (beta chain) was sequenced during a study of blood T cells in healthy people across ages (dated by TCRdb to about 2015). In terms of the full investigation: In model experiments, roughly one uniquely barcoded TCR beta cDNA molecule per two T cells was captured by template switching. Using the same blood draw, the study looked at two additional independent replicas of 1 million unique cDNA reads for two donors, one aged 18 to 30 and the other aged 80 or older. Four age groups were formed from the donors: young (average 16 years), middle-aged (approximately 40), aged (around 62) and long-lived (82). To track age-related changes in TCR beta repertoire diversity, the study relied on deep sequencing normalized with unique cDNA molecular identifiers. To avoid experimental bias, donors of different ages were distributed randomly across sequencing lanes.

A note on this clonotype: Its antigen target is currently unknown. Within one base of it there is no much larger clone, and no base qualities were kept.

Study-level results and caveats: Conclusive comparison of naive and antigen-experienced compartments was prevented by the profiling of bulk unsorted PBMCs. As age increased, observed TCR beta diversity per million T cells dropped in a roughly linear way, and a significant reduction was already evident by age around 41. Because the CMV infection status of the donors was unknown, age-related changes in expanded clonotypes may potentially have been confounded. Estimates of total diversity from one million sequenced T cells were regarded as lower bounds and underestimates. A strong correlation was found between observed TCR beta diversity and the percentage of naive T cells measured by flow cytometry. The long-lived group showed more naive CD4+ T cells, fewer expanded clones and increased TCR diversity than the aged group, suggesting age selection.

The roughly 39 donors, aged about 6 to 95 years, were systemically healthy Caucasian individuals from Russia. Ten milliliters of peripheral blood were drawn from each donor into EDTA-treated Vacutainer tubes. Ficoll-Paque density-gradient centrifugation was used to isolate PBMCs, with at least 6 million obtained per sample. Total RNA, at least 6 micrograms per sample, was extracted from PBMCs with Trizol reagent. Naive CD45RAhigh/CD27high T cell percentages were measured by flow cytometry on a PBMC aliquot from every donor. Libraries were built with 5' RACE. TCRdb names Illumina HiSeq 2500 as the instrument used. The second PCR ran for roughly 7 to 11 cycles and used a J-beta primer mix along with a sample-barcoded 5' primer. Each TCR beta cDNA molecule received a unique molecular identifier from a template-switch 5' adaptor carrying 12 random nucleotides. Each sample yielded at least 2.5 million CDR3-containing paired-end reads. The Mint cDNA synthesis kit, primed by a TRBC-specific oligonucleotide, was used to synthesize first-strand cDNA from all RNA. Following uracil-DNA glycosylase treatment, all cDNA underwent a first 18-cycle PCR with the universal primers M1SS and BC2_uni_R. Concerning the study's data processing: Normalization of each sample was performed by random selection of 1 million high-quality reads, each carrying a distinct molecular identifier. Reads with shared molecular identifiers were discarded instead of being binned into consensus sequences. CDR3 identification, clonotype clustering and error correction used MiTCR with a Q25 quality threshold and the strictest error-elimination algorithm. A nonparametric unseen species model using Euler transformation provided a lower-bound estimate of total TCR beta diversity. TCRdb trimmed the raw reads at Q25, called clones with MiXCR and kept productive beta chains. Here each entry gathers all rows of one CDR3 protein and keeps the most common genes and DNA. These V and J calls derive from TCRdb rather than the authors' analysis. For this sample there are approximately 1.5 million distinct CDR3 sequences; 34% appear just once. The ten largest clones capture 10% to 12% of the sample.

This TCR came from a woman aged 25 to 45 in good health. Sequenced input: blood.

The DNA sequence is given as TGCGCCAGCAGCCAACCGCCGACGGGACTAGCGACCCTTTCCTCCTACAATGAGCAGTTCTTC. Its translation reads: CASSQPPTGLATLSSYNEQFF. The V and J segments used are TRBV4-1 and TRBJ2-1; the central 10 bases match TRBD2. V and J are trimmed by 2 bases and 0 bases, and the gene matches miss 16 bases of the junction. Its CDR3 holds 21 amino acids, cysteine through phenylalanine. Of the read, only the CDR3 DNA is kept; its 63 bases are in frame from base 1. Reading the germline V gene gives CDR1 MGHRA and CDR2 YSYEKL.